The present TCR beta chain was sequenced within a study of shared clonotypes between healthy human individuals. The overall study: Each donor's CD8 memory used one plate, CD8 naive two, each CD4 subset three.

Each cell subset's genomic DNA was divided evenly among several immunoSEQ plates. Assay: immunoSEQ multiplex PCR; the TCRdb copy retains only in-frame clones and omits some. The repertoire holds nearly 750,000 clones, with 72% as singletons. General study findings and limits: Larger estimated richness was generally seen in naive subsets than in memory subsets.

Healthy and HIV-negative, the adult donors had no recent acute infections or vaccinations. A note on this clone: The antigen is undetermined.

Sample: memory CD4+ T cells sorted from blood. Indicated subset: CD45RA-negative fraction. The sequence was collected from a woman under 40 in good health.

CDR3 protein: CASSPKARVGTDTQYF. Here the CDR3 DNA reads TGCGCCAGCAGCCCAAAGGCCCGGGTGGGCACAGATACGCAGTATTTT. The chain uses TRBV4-1 and TRBJ2-3; unclear D gene. CDR1 and CDR2 from the germline V gene are MGHRA and YSYEKL. V shed 4 bases and J shed 1 base, with 15 bases lying between them. The CDR3 covers 16 residues.